One and the same sample provided the 19 T cell receptor beta chains below, sequenced in a study of T cell responses to AZD1222 COVID-19 vaccine. Assay: immunoSEQ multiplex PCR; the TCRdb copy retains only in-frame clones and omits some. The sample yields approximately 110,000 clones, 70% to 90% seen once. The specimen was peripheral blood, collected 28 days after the second AZD1222 dose. The receptor set was obtained from an adult who received the AZD1222 COVID-19 vaccine.

The genes are TRBV30 and TRBJ2-5; 8 positions match TRBD2. Trimming cost V 0 bases and J 7 bases; bases outside gene matches: 7. The CDR3 extends over 14 amino acids. CDR1 and CDR2 (germline): GTSNPN, SVGIG (reference sequence). The CDR3 sequence: CAWSVSSGFRTQYF. For the CDR3, the DNA is TGTGCCTGGAGTGTTTCTAGCGGGTTTCGGACCCAGTACTTC.

This chain links TRBV3-1 (or the pseudogene TRBV3-2) with TRBJ2-3; tentatively, D is TRBD2 (6 bases). The CDR3 loop spans 14 amino acids. Trimming pared 3 bases from V and 1 base from J, leaving 8 bases between. Looked up from germline, CDR1 is LGHDT and CDR2 is YNNKEL (reference sequence). The DNA of the CDR3 is TGTGCCAGCAGCCAGGGCGGGGGCACAGATACGCAGTATTTT. It yields the protein CASSQGGGTDTQYF.

This chain joins TRBV5-8 and TRBJ2-5; D may match TRBD1 or TRBD2 (5 bases each). The V and J ends lost 1 base and 3 bases respectively, with 10 bases between them. This CDR3 has 14 residues. The V gene's germline CDR1 is SGHTS and CDR2 YDEGEE. CDR3 sequence reads: CASSLWGTKETQYF. CDR3 bases: TGTGCCAGCAGCTTGTGGGGGACGAAAGAGACCCAGTACTTC.

The chain employs TRBV27 and TRBJ1-1; 10 positions match TRBD1. J was trimmed by 5 bases and V by 6 bases; bases with no gene match: 6. CDR1 and CDR2 from the germline V gene are MNHEY and SMNVEV (reference sequence). The length of the CDR3 is 14 residues. The CDR3 protein is CASSWGQGRTEAFF. For the CDR3, the DNA is TGTGCCAGCAGCTGGGGACAGGGGAGAACTGAAGCTTTCTTT.

This clone was observed a few times. The V call is TRBV19, the J call TRBJ1-5; 8 bases are a match to TRBD1. The germline V gene encodes CDR1 LNHDA and CDR2 SQIVND (reference sequence). The length of the CDR3 is 18 residues. Trimming cost V 2 bases and J 6 bases; bases outside gene matches: 15. CDR3 sequence reads: CASSIQGQGTHVGQPQHF. Here the CDR3 DNA reads TGTGCCAGTAGTATACAAGGACAGGGCACACACGTAGGTCAGCCCCAGCATTTT.

This clone has just a few counts. V is TRBV5-4 and J is TRBJ2-7, with 10 nucleotides matching TRBD1. This CDR3 region has 14 residues. The germline V gene has CDR1 SGHNT and CDR2 YYREEE (reference sequence). V was clipped by 5 bases and J by 2 bases; unmatched bases: 4. The CDR3 here is CASRIDRGPYEQYF. CDR3 nucleotides: TGTGCCAGCAGAATAGACAGGGGGCCCTACGAGCAGTACTTC.

The V and J genes are TRBV5-6 and TRBJ2-2; no clear D. This CDR3 is built from 16 residues. CDR1 is SGHDT, CDR2 YYEEEE, per germline. With 4 bases removed from V and 0 bases from J, the gap between germline ends came to 13 bases. CDR3 in amino acids: CASSLFAISNTGELFF. CDR3 coding DNA: TGTGCCAGCAGCCTTTTCGCCATCTCGAACACCGGGGAGCTGTTTTTT.

This clone was counted once. V and J are TRBV14 and TRBJ1-2; D unclear. This CDR3 is 13 amino acids long. Germline values: CDR1 SGHDN, CDR2 FVKESK. V was clipped by 3 bases and J by 8 bases, with 13 bases between them. In nucleotides, the CDR3 is TGTGCCAGCAGCCAGGATCGGGGTTCGGGCTACACCTTC. Its translation is CASSQDRGSGYTF.

The V gene is TRBV28, the J gene TRBJ1-1, with TRBD1 matching over 7 bases. The CDR3 consists of 12 residues. CDR1 and CDR2 from the germline V gene are MDHEN and SYDVKM. CDR3 region: CAGQSGETEAFF. The CDR3, as DNA: TGTGCGGGACAGTCAGGGGAAACTGAAGCTTTCTTT.

The rearrangement joins TRBV19 to TRBJ2-7, with 8 bases that match TRBD2. Germline CDR1 and CDR2: LNHDA and SQIVND (reference sequence). V dropped 3 bases and J dropped 6; count of bases not matched to a gene: 7. CDR3 length equals 14 residues. This chain's CDR3 is CASSITGGLGEQYF. CDR3 bases: TGTGCCAGTAGTATCACGGGAGGGCTCGGCGAGCAGTACTTC.

V usage is TRBV15 and J usage is TRBJ2-1, with D possibly TRBD1 on 5 matching bases. The V gene lost 3 bases and the J gene lost 3 bases, with 12 bases spanning the gap. Germline V gene lookup returns CDR1 LNHNV and CDR2 YYDKDF (reference sequence). This CDR3 is 15 amino acids long. In DNA form, the CDR3 reads TGTGCCACCAGCAGCTTCACAGGCGGCTACAATGAGCAGTTCTTC. Amino acid sequence: CATSSFTGGYNEQFF.

As concerns this clone: Relative to the germline gene, one junction end is altered; a read error may explain this. J is TRBJ2-1 and V is TRBV18; D is possibly TRBD2 (6 bases). This CDR3 region has 17 residues. Germline lookup yields CDR1 KGHSH and CDR2 LQKENI. The CDR3, as DNA: TGTGCCAGCTCGCCACTAAAAGCGGGCTCGAATCCCAATGAGCAGTTCTTC. Translation: CASSPLKAGSNPNEQFF.

The chain joins TRBV18 to TRBJ2-7, with 8 bases lining up with TRBD1. This CDR3 is built from 14 residues. Germline CDR1 is KGHSH and CDR2 is LQKENI. V trimming: 4 bases; J trimming: 0 bases; junction bases outside the gene matches: 2. CDR3 residues: CASSLGQGSYEQYF. The CDR3, as DNA: TGTGCCAGCTCACTCGGACAGGGCTCCTACGAGCAGTACTTC. Variable domain in full (rest from reference TRBV18 and TRBJ2-7): NAGVMQNPRHLVRRRGQEARLRCSPMKGHSHVYWYRQLPEEGLKFMVYLQKENIIDESGMPKERFSAEFPKEGPSILRIQQVVRGDSAAYFCASSLGQGSYEQYFGPGTRLTVT.

This clone is a singleton in its sample. The rearrangement links TRBV2 to TRBJ1-2; D ambiguous. The V gene lost 4 bases and the J gene lost 1 base, with 13 bases spanning the gap. CDR1 and CDR2 (germline): SNHLY, FYNNEI. CDR3 length: 15 amino acids. CDR3 sequence reads: CASSGGFWDNYGYTF. The CDR3 DNA sequence: TGTGCCAGCAGTGGCGGGTTCTGGGATAACTATGGCTACACCTTC.

This CDR3 is CSREEANEQFF. The CDR3 DNA follows: TGCAGTAGGGAAGAGGCGAATGAGCAGTTCTTC. The chain employs TRBV20-1 and TRBJ2-1; the D is unclear. With 8 bases removed from V and 7 bases from J, the gap between germline ends came to 12 bases. Germline CDR1 and CDR2: DFQATT and SNEGSKA (reference sequence). The CDR3 loop spans 11 amino acids.

J is TRBJ2-7 and V is TRBV9, with 15 bases aligning to TRBD2. J gave up 5 bases and V 3 bases, and 12 bases lay outside the gene matches. Germline V gene data show CDR1 as SGDLS and CDR2 as YYNGEE. CDR3 length equals 18 residues. The CDR3 spells CASSDKGGTSGRRDEQYF. CDR3 DNA sequence: TGTGCCAGCAGCGACAAGGGTGGGACTAGCGGGAGGCGCGACGAGCAGTACTTC.

The chain's CDR3 is CAAVDSLRETQYF. The CDR3 region has the DNA TGTGCCGCCGTTGACAGCTTACGGGAGACCCAGTACTTC. The J gene is TRBJ2-5, the V gene TRBV10-3; possibly TRBD1 for D (5 bases). Trimming stripped 11 bases from V and 5 bases from J, with 18 bases between. The CDR3 spans 13 residues. Per germline, CDR1 ENHRY and CDR2 SYGVKD.

This rearrangement joins TRBV6-5 to TRBJ1-1; no firm D call. V lost 2 bases and J lost 5, with 15 bases in between. In germline, CDR1 is MNHEY, CDR2 SVGAGI. This CDR3 has 15 amino acids. The chain's CDR3 is CASSYQPMKWTEAFF. The CDR3 DNA sequence: TGTGCCAGCAGTTACCAACCGATGAAATGGACTGAAGCTTTCTTT.

The V call is TRBV14, the J call TRBJ1-6; 7 bases are a match to TRBD1. The J segment lost 9 bases and the V segment lost 0 bases, leaving 2 bases of the junction unmatched. The germline V gene has CDR1 SGHDN and CDR2 FVKESK. The length of the CDR3 is 14 residues. Here the CDR3 reads CASSQETGSSPLHF. CDR3 nucleotides: TGTGCCAGCAGCCAAGAGACAGGGTCTTCACCCCTCCACTTT.